The rows below give T cell receptor beta chains drawn from one sample of a study of blood T cell repertoires in COVID-19. Assay used: immunoSEQ multiplex PCR; TCRdb lists only in-frame clones, some missing. The sample contains about 43,000 clones, about 91% of which appear only once. The sequenced material came from peripheral blood. These receptors were taken from a man aged 55 to 70 with active COVID-19. Both conserved end residues are part of each CDR3. A D gene is named only where the DNA matches it firmly. The listing skips clone size in some rows; elsewhere it reads once, few, many or a size class.

v_call: TRBV24-1
j_call: TRBJ2-2
d_call: TRBD2
clone_size: -
cdr3_nt: TGTGCCACCAGTGATTCTAGACTAGCGACAAACACCGGGGAGCTGTTTTTT
cdr3_aa: CATSDSRLATNTGELFF

v_call: TRBV11-2
j_call: TRBJ2-7
d_call: -
clone_size: -
cdr3_nt: TGTGCCAGCAGCTTAGATCTCATCAGTACCGAGCAGTACTTC
cdr3_aa: CASSLDLISTEQYF

v_call: TRBV5-6
j_call: TRBJ2-2
d_call: -
clone_size: -
cdr3_nt: TGTGCCAGCAGCTTGGTCCTAAAACGCACCGGGGAGCTGTTTTTT
cdr3_aa: CASSLVLKRTGELFF

v_call: TRBV4-1
j_call: TRBJ1-6
d_call: -
clone_size: -
cdr3_nt: TGCGCCAGCAGCCAAGGTCGAGGGATAGGGTCACCCCTCCACTTT
cdr3_aa: CASSQGRGIGSPLHF

v_call: TRBV7-9
j_call: TRBJ2-1
d_call: TRBD2
clone_size: -
cdr3_nt: TGTGCCAGCAGCACTTTTAGCGGGGGCTCCTACAATGAGCAGTTCTTC
cdr3_aa: CASSTFSGGSYNEQFF

v_call: TRBV6-5
j_call: TRBJ1-2
d_call: TRBD1
clone_size: once
cdr3_nt: TGTGCCAGCATTATGACAGGGATCTATGGCTACACCTTC
cdr3_aa: CASIMTGIYGYTF

v_call: TRBV11-2
j_call: TRBJ2-2
d_call: TRBD2
clone_size: -
cdr3_nt: TGTGCCAGCAGCATACTAGCGGCGGACACCGGGGAGCTGTTTTTT
cdr3_aa: CASSILAADTGELFF

v_call: TRBV19
j_call: TRBJ2-5
d_call: -
clone_size: -
cdr3_nt: TGTGCCAGTAGTCTCGGTACTACTTGGGGCACCAAGACCCAGTACTTC
cdr3_aa: CASSLGTTWGTKTQYF

v_call: TRBV4-2
j_call: TRBJ2-5
d_call: TRBD2
clone_size: -
cdr3_nt: TGTGCCAGCAGCCAAGATGTTAGCGGGGGTTTAGAGACCCAGTACTTC
cdr3_aa: CASSQDVSGGLETQYF

v_call: TRBV4-1
j_call: TRBJ2-5
d_call: -
clone_size: -
cdr3_nt: TGCGCCAGCAGCCAAAACCCCGGGGAGACCCAGTACTTC
cdr3_aa: CASSQNPGETQYF

v_call: TRBV2
j_call: TRBJ2-2
d_call: -
clone_size: -
cdr3_nt: TGTGCCAGCAGTGACAGGGCAGACACCGGGGAGCTGTTTTTT
cdr3_aa: CASSDRADTGELFF

v_call: TRBV19
j_call: TRBJ1-2
d_call: -
clone_size: -
cdr3_nt: TGTGCCAGTAGCTTGAGGGGGAACTATGGCTACACCTTC
cdr3_aa: CASSLRGNYGYTF

v_call: TRBV18
j_call: TRBJ2-5
d_call: -
clone_size: -
cdr3_nt: TGTGCCAGCTCACCACAGGAGGACGAGACCCAGTACTTC
cdr3_aa: CASSPQEDETQYF

v_call: TRBV5-6
j_call: TRBJ1-3
d_call: -
clone_size: -
cdr3_nt: TGTGCCAGCAGCTTGGCCCTCGGGAGCTCTGGAAACACCATATATTTT
cdr3_aa: CASSLALGSSGNTIYF

v_call: TRBV6-6
j_call: TRBJ2-1
d_call: TRBD2
clone_size: -
cdr3_nt: TGTGCCAGCAGTTTATTAGCGGGCCCGAACAATGAGCAGTTCTTC
cdr3_aa: CASSLLAGPNNEQFF

v_call: TRBV28
j_call: TRBJ2-1
d_call: TRBD1
clone_size: -
cdr3_nt: TGTGCCAGCAGGCCTATACAGGGGCTCCCTCCCTACAATGAGCAGTTCTTC
cdr3_aa: CASRPIQGLPPYNEQFF

v_call: TRBV10-3
j_call: TRBJ2-7
d_call: TRBD2
clone_size: -
cdr3_nt: TGTGCCATCAGTGGGGGACTAGCGGGATACGAGCAGTACTTC
cdr3_aa: CAISGGLAGYEQYF

v_call: TRBV27
j_call: TRBJ2-5
d_call: -
clone_size: -
cdr3_nt: TGTGCCAGCAGTCTCCGGGGGGGACAGCAAGAGACCCAGTACTTC
cdr3_aa: CASSLRGGQQETQYF

v_call: TRBV10-3
j_call: TRBJ1-1
d_call: TRBD1
clone_size: -
cdr3_nt: TGTGCCACCACGGACAGGGAAGACACTGAAGCTTTCTTT
cdr3_aa: CATTDREDTEAFF

v_call: TRBV18
j_call: TRBJ2-3
d_call: TRBD2
clone_size: -
cdr3_nt: TGTGCCAGCTCCGGACTAGCGGGAGGGGCAGATACGCAGTATTTT
cdr3_aa: CASSGLAGGADTQYF

v_call: TRBV12-3/TRBV12-4
j_call: TRBJ1-2
d_call: -
clone_size: -
cdr3_nt: TGTGCCAGCACCCTCGAGGTCTATGGCTACACCTTC
cdr3_aa: CASTLEVYGYTF

v_call: TRBV7-9
j_call: TRBJ1-2
d_call: TRBD1
clone_size: -
cdr3_nt: TGTGCCAGCAGCTTGACTCGGACAGGGCTCTATGGCTACACCTTC
cdr3_aa: CASSLTRTGLYGYTF

v_call: TRBV30
j_call: TRBJ2-7
d_call: TRBD1
clone_size: once
cdr3_nt: TGTGCCTGGAGGGACAGGGGACGTAGCGAGCAGTACTTC
cdr3_aa: CAWRDRGRSEQYF

v_call: TRBV7-9
j_call: TRBJ2-7
d_call: -
clone_size: -
cdr3_nt: TGTGCCAGCAGCTCATCGGTCCAGGGGCCCGAGCAGTACTTC
cdr3_aa: CASSSSVQGPEQYF

v_call: TRBV9
j_call: TRBJ2-5
d_call: TRBD2
clone_size: -
cdr3_nt: TGTGCCAGCAGCTCAAGCGGGGGGCCGGAGACCCAGTACTTC
cdr3_aa: CASSSSGGPETQYF

v_call: TRBV6-2/TRBV6-3
j_call: TRBJ2-6
d_call: -
clone_size: -
cdr3_nt: TGTGCCAGCAGTTTTGGAGCTGGGGCCAACGTCCTGACTTTC
cdr3_aa: CASSFGAGANVLTF

v_call: TRBV4-3
j_call: TRBJ1-2
d_call: -
clone_size: -
cdr3_nt: TGCGCCAGCAGCCAAGTCGTGGGGCCAGGGCATGGCTACACCTTC
cdr3_aa: CASSQVVGPGHGYTF

v_call: TRBV5-4
j_call: TRBJ2-1
d_call: -
clone_size: once
cdr3_nt: TGTGCCAGCAGCTTGGCAGGGTCAAATGAGCAGTTCTTC
cdr3_aa: CASSLAGSNEQFF

v_call: TRBV5-5
j_call: TRBJ2-4
d_call: TRBD1
clone_size: -
cdr3_nt: TGTGCCAGCAGCTCGGGACAGGGGATGAACATTCAGTACTTC
cdr3_aa: CASSSGQGMNIQYF

v_call: TRBV6-6
j_call: TRBJ1-3
d_call: TRBD1
clone_size: -
cdr3_nt: TGTGCCAGCAGAGACAGGGGAAGCTCTGGAAACACCATATATTTT
cdr3_aa: CASRDRGSSGNTIYF

v_call: TRBV9
j_call: TRBJ1-5
d_call: TRBD1
clone_size: few
cdr3_nt: TGTGCCAGCAGCGTAGAGGGACAGGGGGTTCAGCCCCAGCATTTT
cdr3_aa: CASSVEGQGVQPQHF

v_call: TRBV4-1
j_call: TRBJ1-2
d_call: -
clone_size: few
cdr3_nt: TGCGCCAGCAGCCAAAATAGGGACTCTAACTATGGCTACACCTTC
cdr3_aa: CASSQNRDSNYGYTF

v_call: TRBV11-3
j_call: TRBJ2-7
d_call: TRBD2
clone_size: few
cdr3_nt: TGTGCCAGCAGCTTGAGCGGGAGGGTCGAGGAGCAGTACTTC
cdr3_aa: CASSLSGRVEEQYF

v_call: TRBV24-1
j_call: TRBJ2-1
d_call: -
clone_size: -
cdr3_nt: TGTGCCACCAGTGACCCGACAGACAATGAGCAGTTCTTC
cdr3_aa: CATSDPTDNEQFF

v_call: TRBV6-2/TRBV6-3
j_call: TRBJ1-2
d_call: -
clone_size: -
cdr3_nt: TGTGCCAGCAGTTACCCTGGCTGGGGGCATGAGGTCGGCTATGGCTACACCTTC
cdr3_aa: CASSYPGWGHEVGYGYTF

v_call: TRBV29-1
j_call: TRBJ2-2
d_call: TRBD2
clone_size: -
cdr3_nt: TGCAGCGTTGAAGCCGGACTAGCCCCCACCGGGGAGCTGTTTTTT
cdr3_aa: CSVEAGLAPTGELFF

v_call: TRBV20-1
j_call: TRBJ1-2
d_call: TRBD1
clone_size: -
cdr3_nt: TGCAGTGCTAGTGACAGGGTAGTTGTTGCATATGGCTACACCTTC
cdr3_aa: CSASDRVVVAYGYTF

v_call: TRBV7-2
j_call: TRBJ1-6
d_call: -
clone_size: -
cdr3_nt: TGTGCCAGCAGCTGGGGGGTTCCGGGCTCCTATAATTCACCCCTCCACTTT
cdr3_aa: CASSWGVPGSYNSPLHF

v_call: TRBV2
j_call: TRBJ1-6
d_call: TRBD1
clone_size: once
cdr3_nt: TGTGCCAGCAGTACGGGACAGGCATTAAATAATTCACCCCTCCACTTT
cdr3_aa: CASSTGQALNNSPLHF

v_call: TRBV4-3
j_call: TRBJ2-2
d_call: TRBD1
clone_size: -
cdr3_nt: TGCGCCAGCAGCCAAGGACAGGGGGGCACCGGGGAGCTGTTTTTT
cdr3_aa: CASSQGQGGTGELFF

v_call: TRBV7-2
j_call: TRBJ2-5
d_call: TRBD1
clone_size: -
cdr3_nt: TGTGCCAGCAGCTTAGCGGGGACAGAAGAGACCCAGTACTTC
cdr3_aa: CASSLAGTEETQYF

v_call: TRBV5-5
j_call: TRBJ2-5
d_call: TRBD2
clone_size: -
cdr3_nt: TGTGCCAGCAGCGCGGGACTAGCGGGCGCGTACCAAGAGACCCAGTACTTC
cdr3_aa: CASSAGLAGAYQETQYF

v_call: TRBV30
j_call: TRBJ2-1
d_call: -
clone_size: -
cdr3_nt: TGTGCCTGGAGTACCCAGCTAGGAGGGGGCATCAATGAGCAGTTCTTC
cdr3_aa: CAWSTQLGGGINEQFF

v_call: TRBV7-8
j_call: TRBJ2-1
d_call: TRBD1
clone_size: -
cdr3_nt: TGTGCCAGCAGCCTATCGGGACAGCCCTCCTACAATGAGCAGTTCTTC
cdr3_aa: CASSLSGQPSYNEQFF

v_call: TRBV7-2
j_call: TRBJ1-2
d_call: -
clone_size: once
cdr3_nt: TGTGCCAGCAGCTCAAGGCCCGACAGGTTCGACTATGGCTACACCTTC
cdr3_aa: CASSSRPDRFDYGYTF

v_call: TRBV28
j_call: TRBJ2-2
d_call: -
clone_size: -
cdr3_nt: TGTGCCAGCAGTCCCCTGGACTGGTCCGGGGAGCTGTTTTTT
cdr3_aa: CASSPLDWSGELFF

v_call: TRBV6-5
j_call: TRBJ1-1
d_call: -
clone_size: -
cdr3_nt: TGTGCCAGCAGTCTAGGATTGGGGAACACTGAAGCTTTCTTT
cdr3_aa: CASSLGLGNTEAFF

v_call: TRBV28
j_call: TRBJ1-5
d_call: -
clone_size: -
cdr3_nt: TGTGCCAGCAACCCGACGACAGACAATCAGCCCCAGCATTTT
cdr3_aa: CASNPTTDNQPQHF

v_call: TRBV20-1
j_call: TRBJ2-7
d_call: TRBD2
clone_size: -
cdr3_nt: TGCAGTGCTAGTGGGGGACTAGCGGGAGACTACTACGAGCAGTACTTC
cdr3_aa: CSASGGLAGDYYEQYF

v_call: TRBV7-8
j_call: TRBJ2-3
d_call: TRBD2
clone_size: -
cdr3_nt: TGTGCCAGCAGCTCCGGACTAGCGGGAATGGATACGCAGTATTTT
cdr3_aa: CASSSGLAGMDTQYF

v_call: TRBV28
j_call: TRBJ2-7
d_call: -
clone_size: -
cdr3_nt: TGTGCCAGCAGTTGGCCCGGAACAGGGCCGGGCGAGCAGTACTTC
cdr3_aa: CASSWPGTGPGEQYF

v_call: TRBV28
j_call: TRBJ1-1
d_call: -
clone_size: -
cdr3_nt: TGTGCCAGCAGCCTGGTGCAGGGGCGCCAAGCTTTCTTT
cdr3_aa: CASSLVQGRQAFF

v_call: TRBV5-1
j_call: TRBJ1-1
d_call: -
clone_size: -
cdr3_nt: TGCGCCAGCAGCTTGGTGCTCCAAGGAGGGACTGAAGCTTTCTTT
cdr3_aa: CASSLVLQGGTEAFF

v_call: TRBV20-1
j_call: TRBJ2-5
d_call: -
clone_size: -
cdr3_nt: TGCAGTGCTAGTATCCGGGTAGGGGCCGAGACCCAGTACTTC
cdr3_aa: CSASIRVGAETQYF

v_call: TRBV5-1
j_call: TRBJ2-2
d_call: -
clone_size: -
cdr3_nt: TGCGCCAGCAGCCGAGCCGGACAGGGAGGGCGAACCGGGGAGCTGTTTTTT
cdr3_aa: CASSRAGQGGRTGELFF

v_call: TRBV27
j_call: TRBJ1-2
d_call: TRBD1
clone_size: -
cdr3_nt: TGTGCCAGCAGTGACCGGGACAGTGATAACTATGGCTACACCTTC
cdr3_aa: CASSDRDSDNYGYTF

v_call: TRBV27
j_call: TRBJ2-7
d_call: TRBD2
clone_size: -
cdr3_nt: TGTGCCAGCAGACTTGATCCCGGGACTAGCGGGAGGGCCTACGAGCAGTACTTC
cdr3_aa: CASRLDPGTSGRAYEQYF

v_call: TRBV18
j_call: TRBJ2-2
d_call: TRBD1
clone_size: few
cdr3_nt: TGTGCCAGCTCTCCCCTTTCCGGGACAGGGACATCCGGGGAGCTGTTTTTT
cdr3_aa: CASSPLSGTGTSGELFF

v_call: TRBV28
j_call: TRBJ2-7
d_call: TRBD1
clone_size: -
cdr3_nt: TGTGCCAGCAGTAGGCCGGGACAGGGGCATCTCGAGCAGTACTTC
cdr3_aa: CASSRPGQGHLEQYF

v_call: TRBV5-6
j_call: TRBJ2-7
d_call: TRBD2
clone_size: few
cdr3_nt: TGTGCCAGCAGCCCCACACTAGCGTTTGGCGACGAGCAGTACTTC
cdr3_aa: CASSPTLAFGDEQYF